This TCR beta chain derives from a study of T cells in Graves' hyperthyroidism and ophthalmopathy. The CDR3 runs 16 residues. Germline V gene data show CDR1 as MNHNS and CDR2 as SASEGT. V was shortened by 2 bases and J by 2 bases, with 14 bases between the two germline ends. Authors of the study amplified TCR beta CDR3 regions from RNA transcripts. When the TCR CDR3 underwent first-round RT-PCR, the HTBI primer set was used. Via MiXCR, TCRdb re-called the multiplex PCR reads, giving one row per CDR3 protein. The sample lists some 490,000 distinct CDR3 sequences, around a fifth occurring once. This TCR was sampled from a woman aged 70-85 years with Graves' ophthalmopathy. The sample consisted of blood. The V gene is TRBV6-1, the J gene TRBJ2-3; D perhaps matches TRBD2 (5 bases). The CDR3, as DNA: TGTGCCAGCAGTGAATCTCGGGGAGCCGCCACAGATACGCAGTATTTT. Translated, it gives CASSESRGAATDTQYF.